The T cell receptor (beta chain) described here comes from a study of shared clonotypes between healthy human individuals. The study, taken as a whole, reports: A handful of donors had about 5% of their naive CD4 clonotypes in common. Richness estimates generally favored naive over memory subsets.

On this clone itself: Its antigen is not identified.

Genomic DNA of every subset was divided equally among multiple immunoSEQ plates. Libraries were prepared by immunoSEQ multiplex PCR; TCRdb keeps only in-frame clonotypes and omits some of them. The sample lists about 1.9 million clones, approximately 92% occurring once. The CDR3 spans 14 residues. V dropped 7 bases and J dropped 1 base, with 13 bases sitting between them. The germline gives CDR1 SNHLY, CDR2 FYNNEI. As defined, naive CD8 cells were CD45RO-negative and positively selected for CCR7, with terminally differentiated effector memory CD45RA+ cells excluded. The rearrangement uses TRBV2 and TRBJ1-2; tentative D call: TRBD1 (5 bases). Sequenced input: naive CD8+ T cells from PBMCs. The clonotype comes from a man aged 18-30 years in good health. Some clones in this sample may be carry-over from other donors' samples. CDR3 bases: TGTGCCAGCAACCCTAGGGACGGTAACTATGGCTACACCTTC. As protein: CASNPRDGNYGYTF. The variable domain in full, with the rest retrieved from reference TRBV2 and TRBJ1-2, is EPEVTQTPSHQVTQMGQEVILRCVPISNHLYFYWYRQILGQKVEFLVSFYNNEISEKSEIFDDQFSVERPDGSNFTLKIRSTKLEDSAMYFCASNPRDGNYGYTFGSGTRLTVV.